The 31 T cell receptor beta chains presented below share a single source sample, sequenced in a study of early T cells in non-severe SARS-CoV-2 infection. MiXCR was run by TCRdb on the 5' RACE reads, yielding one entry per CDR3 protein. Among 65,000 to 95,000 distinct CDR3 sequences listed, about 9.6% were seen once. The specimen was whole blood. Receptors originate from an adult who was a healthcare worker with PCR-confirmed SARS-CoV-2 infection or an uninfected control (not recorded which).

This clonotype was detected only a few times. The genes are TRBV18 and TRBJ1-2; no firm D call. The V and J ends lost 6 bases and 8 bases respectively, with 13 bases between them. CDR1 and CDR2 from the germline V gene are KGHSH and LQKENI. The CDR3 extends over 12 amino acids. DNA of the CDR3: TGTGCCAGCTCCCCCTGGTCGGAAGGCTACACCTTC. As protein: CASSPWSEGYTF.

This clonotype showed up just a few times. The chain combines TRBV6-1 with TRBJ2-3; D is uncertain. Trimming removed 1 base from V and 1 base from J, with 6 bases in between. This CDR3 has 14 amino acids. CDR1 is MNHNS, CDR2 SASEGT, per germline. The DNA for the CDR3 is TGTGCCAGCAGTGAAGTATCGGGCACAGATACGCAGTATTTT. Protein: CASSEVSGTDTQYF.

V and J are TRBV6-1 and TRBJ1-1; 8 nucleotides line up with TRBD1. The V gene's germline CDR1 is MNHNS and CDR2 SASEGT. CDR3 length equals 15 residues. V lost 7 bases and J lost 3; bases outside the gene matches: 10. CDR3 DNA sequence: TGTGCCAGCAAGCCTAGAGGACAGGGAGACACTGAAGCTTTCTTT. Protein sequence: CASKPRGQGDTEAFF.

In this sample, this clonotype turned up once. The gene calls are TRBV6-6 and TRBJ2-6, with D possibly matching TRBD2 (5 bases). The germline gives CDR1 MNHNY, CDR2 SVGAGI (reference sequence). CDR3 length: 13 amino acids. The V end lost 10 bases, the J end lost 0 bases, and 7 bases lay between the germline ends. The DNA of the CDR3 is TGTGCCACCGGAGGCTCTGGGGCCAACGTCCTGACTTTC. Translated: CATGGSGANVLTF.

This clonotype has a handful of counts. The V call is TRBV20-1, the J call TRBJ2-5; 11 bases are a match to TRBD2. V lost 3 bases and J lost 2; bases outside the gene matches: 8. The CDR3 spans 16 residues. CDR1 and CDR2 from the germline V gene are DFQATT and SNEGSKA (reference sequence). DNA for the CDR3: TGCAGTGCTAGGGGGACTAGCGGAAATTTTCAAGAGACCCAGTACTTC. It encodes CSARGTSGNFQETQYF.

This clonotype has ten or more counts. The chain combines TRBV3-1 with TRBJ2-5; D possibly corresponds to TRBD2 (6 bases). V dropped 1 base and J dropped 3 bases, with 15 bases sitting between them. Germline CDR1 reads LGHDT; CDR2 reads YNNKEL (reference sequence). The CDR3 totals 16 residues. CDR3 loop: CASSQAGVYGEETQYF. The CDR3 DNA reads TGTGCCAGCAGCCAAGCGGGAGTCTATGGGGAAGAGACCCAGTACTTC.

In this sample, this clonotype turned up many times. The chain links TRBV5-1 to TRBJ1-1; weak D call: TRBD1 (6 bases). The CDR3 has 16 amino acids. Trimming took off 0 bases at V and 4 bases at J, with 16 bases between the two ends. Germline values: CDR1 SGHRS, CDR2 YFSETQ. Here the CDR3 DNA reads TGCGCCAGCAGCTTGGCGGGGTTGCAGGGGCGCACTGAAGCTTTCTTT. Translating gives CASSLAGLQGRTEAFF.

This clonotype was found a few times. This chain uses TRBV24-1 with TRBJ2-1; 8 bases align to TRBD2. From germline, CDR1 is KGHDR and CDR2 SFDVKD. This CDR3 is 17 amino acids long. V shed 3 bases and J 3 bases; nucleotides not matched to a gene: 9. The CDR3 nucleotides read TGTGCCACCAGTGATATACACGGGACTAGTAACTACAATGAGCAGTTCTTC. Protein product: CATSDIHGTSNYNEQFF.

The rearrangement uses TRBV4-2 and TRBJ2-2, with a possible D match to TRBD2 (5 bases). Germline lookup yields CDR1 LGHNA and CDR2 YNFKEQ. This CDR3 is 15 amino acids long. Trimming cost V 0 bases and J 6 bases, with 11 bases left between them. CDR3 in amino acids: CASSQEWRRAGELFF. The CDR3 coding sequence is TGTGCCAGCAGCCAAGAATGGCGGCGGGCCGGGGAGCTGTTTTTT.

This clonotype was seen at least ten times. J is TRBJ1-5 and V is TRBV7-8; D is possibly TRBD1 (6 bases). This CDR3 has 15 residues. The ends were cut back, 3 bases at V and 2 bases at J, with 11 bases in the middle. Germline assignment: CDR1 SGHVS and CDR2 FQNEAQ. The CDR3 DNA reads TGTGCCAGCAGCTTGTCCAGGGGTGGCAATCAGCCCCAGCATTTT. Protein product: CASSLSRGGNQPQHF.

V is TRBV2 and J is TRBJ2-2, with D tentatively TRBD1 (6 bases). The germline V and J ends were trimmed by 6 bases and 7 bases, with 12 bases remaining between them. Per the germline V gene, CDR1 is SNHLY and CDR2 is FYNNEI. The CDR3 runs 13 residues. In DNA form, the CDR3 reads TGTGCCAGCAGATCGTCAGGGGACGGGGAGCTGTTTTTT. It specifies CASRSSGDGELFF. Looking up the rest from reference TRBV2 and TRBJ2-2 gives the full variable domain: EPEVTQTPSHQVTQMGQEVILRCVPISNHLYFYWYRQILGQKVEFLVSFYNNEISEKSEIFDDQFSVERPDGSNFTLKIRSTKLEDSAMYFCASRSSGDGELFFGEGSRLTVL.

This clonotype was seen at least ten times. V is TRBV2 and J is TRBJ2-1; 9 bases fit TRBD2. The CDR3 totals 13 residues. Trimming at V came to 6 bases and at J to 6 bases, leaving 3 bases not matched to a gene. Germline V gene data show CDR1 as SNHLY and CDR2 as FYNNEI. The CDR3 nucleotides read TGTGCCAGCAGAGGACTAGCGAGCAATGAGCAGTTCTTC. Translation: CASRGLASNEQFF.

The V and J genes are TRBV7-9 and TRBJ2-7; D may match TRBD1 or TRBD2 (5 bases each). The CDR3 has 13 residues. Trimming shortened V by 4 bases and J by 3 bases, and 10 bases separated the two germline ends. Germline V CDR1 and CDR2: SEHNR, FQNEAQ (reference sequence). CDR3 sequence reads: CASSWDPGYEQYF. The CDR3 DNA reads as TGTGCCAGCAGCTGGGACCCGGGCTACGAGCAGTACTTC. Supplemented by reference TRBV7-9 and TRBJ2-7, the full variable domain reads DTGVSQNPRHKITKRGQNVTFRCDPISEHNRLYWYRQTLGQGPEFLTYFQNEAQLEKSRLLSDRFSAERPKGSFSTLEIQRTEQGDSAMYLCASSWDPGYEQYFGPGTRLTVT.

This clonotype came up many times. This chain joins TRBV6-6 and TRBJ2-5, with 14 nucleotides matching TRBD2. The V gene end was trimmed by 0 bases and the J gene end by 2 bases; junction bases not matched to a gene: 5. The CDR3 sequence is 18 residues long. Germline V gene lookup returns CDR1 MNHNY and CDR2 SVGAGI (reference sequence). The CDR3 sequence is CASSYSPGLAGGQETQYF. CDR3 in DNA: TGTGCCAGCAGTTACTCCCCTGGACTAGCGGGAGGTCAAGAGACCCAGTACTTC.

In its sample, this clonotype was seen a few times. The chain uses TRBV3-1 and TRBJ2-4, with D uncertain. V lost 2 bases to trimming and J lost 5 bases, with 7 bases between them. Germline loops: CDR1 LGHDT, CDR2 YNNKEL (reference sequence). The length of the CDR3 is 13 residues. This CDR3 is CASSQMTENIQYF. The CDR3, as DNA: TGTGCCAGCAGCCAAATGACGGAAAACATTCAGTACTTC.

This clonotype was observed many times. The chain recombines TRBV10-3 with TRBJ1-5, with D uncertain. The germline gives CDR1 ENHRY, CDR2 SYGVKD. This CDR3 region has 17 residues. V lost 0 bases and J lost 7, with 19 bases in between. The CDR3 here is CAISESTPTKKLQPQHF. CDR3 coding DNA: TGTGCCATCAGTGAGTCCACTCCGACCAAGAAGCTGCAGCCCCAGCATTTT.

This clonotype occurred many times. The chain links TRBV27 to TRBJ2-3; 11 nucleotides line up with TRBD2. Germline V gene lookup returns CDR1 MNHEY and CDR2 SMNVEV (reference sequence). The CDR3 totals 16 residues. The junction had 9 bases not matched to a gene; V was cut back by 4 bases and J by 6 bases. CDR3 amino acids: CASSSLTSGAGDTQYF. The CDR3 DNA is TGTGCCAGCAGTTCGCTGACTAGCGGGGCCGGGGATACGCAGTATTTT.

The chain employs TRBV27 and TRBJ2-7; D unclear. The V end was cut by 6 bases, the J end by 0 bases, with 12 bases between. Germline V gives CDR1 MNHEY, CDR2 SMNVEV (reference sequence). CDR3 length: 14 residues. CDR3 nucleotides: TGTGCCAGCAGATCTATCGGCTACTCCTACGAGCAGTACTTC. Amino acid sequence: CASRSIGYSYEQYF.

This clonotype was picked up a small number of times. The V and J genes are TRBV3-1 and TRBJ2-7, with TRBD1 matching over 9 bases. The CDR3 has 14 amino acids. Germline V gives CDR1 LGHDT, CDR2 YNNKEL (reference sequence). V was pared by 4 bases and J by 4 bases, with 5 bases of the junction left unmatched. The CDR3 spells CASSLTGQGYEQYF. DNA of the CDR3: TGTGCCAGCAGCCTCACAGGACAGGGGTACGAGCAGTACTTC.

In its sample, this clonotype was seen many times. This rearrangement joins TRBV7-2 to TRBJ2-1, with unresolved D. CDR1 SGHTA and CDR2 FQGNSA come from the germline V gene. This CDR3 is 11 amino acids long. Deletions cut 3 bases from V and 8 bases from J, with 5 bases between. The CDR3 spells CASSFVDEQFF. Here the CDR3 DNA reads TGTGCCAGCAGCTTCGTGGATGAGCAGTTCTTC.

CDR3 amino acids: CAWSRGVGNNEQFF. CDR3 DNA: TGTGCCTGGAGTAGAGGCGTCGGGAACAATGAGCAGTTCTTC. This chain joins TRBV30 and TRBJ2-1; a weak D match, TRBD2 (5 bases). CDR3 length: 14 residues. CDR1 and CDR2 from the germline V gene are GTSNPN and SVGIG (reference sequence). The germline V and J ends were trimmed by 2 bases and 5 bases, with 13 bases remaining between them.

This clonotype was detected only a few times. The rearrangement links TRBV7-8 to TRBJ2-7; no definite D call. The V gene's germline CDR1 is SGHVS and CDR2 FQNEAQ. Trimming removed 3 bases from V and 0 bases from J, with 9 bases in between. This CDR3 is built from 14 residues. CDR3 coding DNA: TGTGCCAGCAGCTTCAGGCAGGCCTCCTACGAGCAGTACTTC. Translating it yields CASSFRQASYEQYF. The variable domain in full, with the rest retrieved from reference TRBV7-8 and TRBJ2-7, is GAGVSQSPRYKVAKRGQDVALRCDPISGHVSLFWYQQALGQGPEFLTYFQNEAQLDKSGLPSDRFFAERPEGSVSTLKIQRTQQEDSAVYLCASSFRQASYEQYFGPGTRLTVT.

There are a few counts of this clonotype. V is TRBV3-1 and J is TRBJ1-3; TRBD1 matches 7 bases. CDR3 size: 17 residues. The V gene end was trimmed by 3 bases and the J gene end by 2 bases; junction bases not matched to a gene: 10. Germline-derived CDR1 and CDR2 are LGHDT and YNNKEL (reference sequence). CDR3 nucleotide sequence: TGTGCCAGCAGCCAGTCCCCAGGAGGGGGCACTGGAAACACCATATATTTT. Amino acid sequence: CASSQSPGGGTGNTIYF.

There are many counts of this clonotype. The chain combines TRBV9 with TRBJ1-5; D is uncertain. Trimming removed 0 bases from V and 6 bases from J, with 10 bases in between. CDR1 is SGDLS and CDR2 is YYNGEE in the germline V gene. This CDR3 is 14 amino acids long. The CDR3 protein is CASSVAATAQPQHF. The CDR3 DNA reads as TGTGCCAGCAGCGTAGCGGCTACCGCTCAGCCCCAGCATTTT.

J is TRBJ2-1 and V is TRBV12-3 or TRBV12-4; D unresolved. The CDR3 has 12 residues. V lost 3 bases and J lost 8, with 8 bases in between. For the CDR3, the DNA is TGTGCCAGCAGTTTTGGAGTCTATGAGCAGTTCTTC. Translating it yields CASSFGVYEQFF.

This chain connects TRBV19 to TRBJ2-1, with TRBD2 identical over 13 bases. The ends lost 4 bases at V and 6 bases at J; junction bases unmatched: 3. This CDR3 contains 15 residues. The V gene's germline CDR1 is LNHDA and CDR2 SQIVND (reference sequence). The DNA of the CDR3 is TGTGCCAGTAGTAGGACTAGCGGGAGAACCAATGAGCAGTTCTTC. Encoded protein: CASSRTSGRTNEQFF.

V gene TRBV6-6 combines with J gene TRBJ2-7; a weak D match, TRBD2 (5 bases). Germline values: CDR1 MNHNY, CDR2 SVGAGI (reference sequence). The V and J ends lost 2 bases and 6 bases respectively, with 20 bases between them. The CDR3 is made up of 16 amino acids. The CDR3 here is CASSYGATAAPFEQYF. The CDR3 DNA sequence: TGTGCCAGCAGTTACGGAGCTACAGCGGCCCCCTTCGAGCAGTACTTC.

This clonotype appeared a few times. The chain joins TRBV20-1 to TRBJ2-1; D remains unclear. The CDR3 has 15 residues. Trimming pared 6 bases from V and 0 bases from J, leaving 15 bases between. The germline CDR1 and CDR2 sequences are DFQATT and SNEGSKA (reference sequence). This CDR3 is CSAGNPESSYNEQFF. CDR3 DNA: TGCAGTGCGGGAAACCCGGAGTCCTCCTACAATGAGCAGTTCTTC.

This clonotype showed up just a few times. The J gene is TRBJ2-7, the V gene TRBV6-1, with D hard to call. The CDR3 sequence is 17 residues long. V lost 3 bases and J 2 bases, leaving 20 bases between the germline ends. Germline V gene data show CDR1 as MNHNS and CDR2 as SASEGT. The CDR3 loop is CASSEPASGRLTYEQYF. The CDR3 nucleotides read TGTGCCAGCAGTGAGCCCGCGTCGGGCCGACTGACCTACGAGCAGTACTTC.

This clonotype has a count of ten or more. The chain is built from TRBV12-3 or TRBV12-4 and TRBJ1-5, with a weak D call TRBD1 (6 bases). With 6 bases removed from V and 5 bases from J, the gap between germline ends came to 14 bases. This CDR3 is 14 amino acids long. The CDR3 region is CASSSDRADQPQHF. CDR3 coding DNA: TGTGCCAGCAGCTCGGACAGAGCGGATCAGCCCCAGCATTTT.

This clonotype was counted at least ten times. The J gene is TRBJ2-1, the V gene TRBV7-9, with D perhaps matching TRBD2 (6 bases). Trimming left V 8 bases short and J 4 bases short, with 18 bases between. The CDR3 spans 15 residues. CDR1 is SEHNR, CDR2 FQNEAQ, per germline (reference sequence). CDR3 protein: CASPTPGSIYNEQFF. CDR3 in DNA: TGTGCCAGCCCGACTCCCGGGAGCATTTACAATGAGCAGTTCTTC.